These T cell receptor beta chains were read from a single sample in a study of T cells after posttransplantation cyclophosphamide. TCRdb keeps only in-frame clones here, not all; method: immunoSEQ multiplex PCR. The data show 9,900 or so clones, 95% to 98% seen once. Sequencing used naive CD4+ T cells sorted from PBMCs. Source of these receptors: a woman between 55 and 75 years old in good health, CMV-negative, and a related stem cell transplant donor. Each CDR3 is given without its conserved first and last residue. Fields, in order: V gene, J gene, CDR3 protein.

TRBV7-9,TRBJ2-3,ASSLLTGLGTDTQY
TRBV27,TRBJ2-7,ASSFSTSASSYEQY
TRBV29-1,TRBJ2-5,SVASLAGGPSETQY
TRBV7-9,TRBJ2-5,ASSLGGAGSQETQY
TRBV6-6,TRBJ2-2,ASSSGQGRVGELF
TRBV7-2,TRBJ2-7,ASSLAGVSYEQY
TRBV19,TRBJ1-1,VLTRGRAF
TRBV9,TRBJ1-5,ASSISGLQPQH
TRBV7-2,TRBJ1-2,ASSLGGLNYGYT
TRBV5-4,TRBJ2-7,ASSSPSGSRVYEQY
TRBV30,TRBJ1-5,AWGQGAGQPQH
TRBV6-5,TRBJ2-3,ASSYKTGGNTDTQY
TRBV6-1,TRBJ1-5,ASSEAGRAQPQH
TRBV5-6,TRBJ2-5,ASSPMRGMFETQY
TRBV25-1,TRBJ1-5,ASSEPGEQPQH
TRBV11-1,TRBJ2-3,ASSSGTGTGGTDTQY
TRBV28,TRBJ1-2,ASSLSVDRGNIGYT
TRBV7-8,TRBJ2-2,ASRRGGRAAGELF
TRBV6-1,TRBJ2-7,ASRDSGSYEQY
TRBV29-1,TRBJ1-1,SVEIGQYTEAF
TRBV7-9,TRBJ2-1,ASSPRGGSFVEQF
TRBV6-4,TRBJ2-1,ASSGSGGAGNEQF
TRBV28,TRBJ2-2,ASHKNTGELF
TRBV4-2,TRBJ2-3,ASSQAGGTDTQY
TRBV7-9,TRBJ2-2,ASSPGGTSGSRNTGELF
TRBV19,TRBJ2-3,ASRISGVDTQY
TRBV4-1,TRBJ2-1,ASSPVDRYNEQF
TRBV5-4,TRBJ1-2,ASSLDPGGINYGYT
TRBV28,TRBJ2-7,ASTSGQLPYEQY
TRBV25-1,TRBJ2-7,ASAPRFSSYEQY
TRBV7-9,TRBJ2-4,ASSSSGRRY
TRBV19,TRBJ2-2,ASTGQPNTGELF
TRBV12-5,TRBJ2-5,ASGLGGLGQETQY
TRBV7-2,TRBJ2-2,ASSLLRGAGELF
TRBV7-8,TRBJ1-1,ASSYDRNTEAF
TRBV28,TRBJ2-1,ASSQGLAGVTLDNEQF